This TCR beta chain was retrieved from a study of blood T cell repertoires in COVID-19. Germline V gene lookup returns CDR1 SGHRS and CDR2 YFSETQ. Trimming took off 0 bases at V and 3 bases at J, with 10 bases between the two ends. The CDR3 spans 14 residues. The assay was immunoSEQ multiplex PCR, and TCRdb's table has in-frame clones only and misses some. Of 250,000 to 350,000 clones in the sample, over 75% are singletons; the top ten hold 9% to 9.5%. Sequencing was done on a sample of peripheral blood. The origin of this receptor is a man aged 18-30 years with active or convalescent COVID-19. V and J are TRBV5-1 and TRBJ2-7; D unclear. DNA of the CDR3: TGCGCCAGCAGCTTGGGGAGTGGATACTACGAGCAGTACTTC. Protein product: CASSLGSGYYEQYF.